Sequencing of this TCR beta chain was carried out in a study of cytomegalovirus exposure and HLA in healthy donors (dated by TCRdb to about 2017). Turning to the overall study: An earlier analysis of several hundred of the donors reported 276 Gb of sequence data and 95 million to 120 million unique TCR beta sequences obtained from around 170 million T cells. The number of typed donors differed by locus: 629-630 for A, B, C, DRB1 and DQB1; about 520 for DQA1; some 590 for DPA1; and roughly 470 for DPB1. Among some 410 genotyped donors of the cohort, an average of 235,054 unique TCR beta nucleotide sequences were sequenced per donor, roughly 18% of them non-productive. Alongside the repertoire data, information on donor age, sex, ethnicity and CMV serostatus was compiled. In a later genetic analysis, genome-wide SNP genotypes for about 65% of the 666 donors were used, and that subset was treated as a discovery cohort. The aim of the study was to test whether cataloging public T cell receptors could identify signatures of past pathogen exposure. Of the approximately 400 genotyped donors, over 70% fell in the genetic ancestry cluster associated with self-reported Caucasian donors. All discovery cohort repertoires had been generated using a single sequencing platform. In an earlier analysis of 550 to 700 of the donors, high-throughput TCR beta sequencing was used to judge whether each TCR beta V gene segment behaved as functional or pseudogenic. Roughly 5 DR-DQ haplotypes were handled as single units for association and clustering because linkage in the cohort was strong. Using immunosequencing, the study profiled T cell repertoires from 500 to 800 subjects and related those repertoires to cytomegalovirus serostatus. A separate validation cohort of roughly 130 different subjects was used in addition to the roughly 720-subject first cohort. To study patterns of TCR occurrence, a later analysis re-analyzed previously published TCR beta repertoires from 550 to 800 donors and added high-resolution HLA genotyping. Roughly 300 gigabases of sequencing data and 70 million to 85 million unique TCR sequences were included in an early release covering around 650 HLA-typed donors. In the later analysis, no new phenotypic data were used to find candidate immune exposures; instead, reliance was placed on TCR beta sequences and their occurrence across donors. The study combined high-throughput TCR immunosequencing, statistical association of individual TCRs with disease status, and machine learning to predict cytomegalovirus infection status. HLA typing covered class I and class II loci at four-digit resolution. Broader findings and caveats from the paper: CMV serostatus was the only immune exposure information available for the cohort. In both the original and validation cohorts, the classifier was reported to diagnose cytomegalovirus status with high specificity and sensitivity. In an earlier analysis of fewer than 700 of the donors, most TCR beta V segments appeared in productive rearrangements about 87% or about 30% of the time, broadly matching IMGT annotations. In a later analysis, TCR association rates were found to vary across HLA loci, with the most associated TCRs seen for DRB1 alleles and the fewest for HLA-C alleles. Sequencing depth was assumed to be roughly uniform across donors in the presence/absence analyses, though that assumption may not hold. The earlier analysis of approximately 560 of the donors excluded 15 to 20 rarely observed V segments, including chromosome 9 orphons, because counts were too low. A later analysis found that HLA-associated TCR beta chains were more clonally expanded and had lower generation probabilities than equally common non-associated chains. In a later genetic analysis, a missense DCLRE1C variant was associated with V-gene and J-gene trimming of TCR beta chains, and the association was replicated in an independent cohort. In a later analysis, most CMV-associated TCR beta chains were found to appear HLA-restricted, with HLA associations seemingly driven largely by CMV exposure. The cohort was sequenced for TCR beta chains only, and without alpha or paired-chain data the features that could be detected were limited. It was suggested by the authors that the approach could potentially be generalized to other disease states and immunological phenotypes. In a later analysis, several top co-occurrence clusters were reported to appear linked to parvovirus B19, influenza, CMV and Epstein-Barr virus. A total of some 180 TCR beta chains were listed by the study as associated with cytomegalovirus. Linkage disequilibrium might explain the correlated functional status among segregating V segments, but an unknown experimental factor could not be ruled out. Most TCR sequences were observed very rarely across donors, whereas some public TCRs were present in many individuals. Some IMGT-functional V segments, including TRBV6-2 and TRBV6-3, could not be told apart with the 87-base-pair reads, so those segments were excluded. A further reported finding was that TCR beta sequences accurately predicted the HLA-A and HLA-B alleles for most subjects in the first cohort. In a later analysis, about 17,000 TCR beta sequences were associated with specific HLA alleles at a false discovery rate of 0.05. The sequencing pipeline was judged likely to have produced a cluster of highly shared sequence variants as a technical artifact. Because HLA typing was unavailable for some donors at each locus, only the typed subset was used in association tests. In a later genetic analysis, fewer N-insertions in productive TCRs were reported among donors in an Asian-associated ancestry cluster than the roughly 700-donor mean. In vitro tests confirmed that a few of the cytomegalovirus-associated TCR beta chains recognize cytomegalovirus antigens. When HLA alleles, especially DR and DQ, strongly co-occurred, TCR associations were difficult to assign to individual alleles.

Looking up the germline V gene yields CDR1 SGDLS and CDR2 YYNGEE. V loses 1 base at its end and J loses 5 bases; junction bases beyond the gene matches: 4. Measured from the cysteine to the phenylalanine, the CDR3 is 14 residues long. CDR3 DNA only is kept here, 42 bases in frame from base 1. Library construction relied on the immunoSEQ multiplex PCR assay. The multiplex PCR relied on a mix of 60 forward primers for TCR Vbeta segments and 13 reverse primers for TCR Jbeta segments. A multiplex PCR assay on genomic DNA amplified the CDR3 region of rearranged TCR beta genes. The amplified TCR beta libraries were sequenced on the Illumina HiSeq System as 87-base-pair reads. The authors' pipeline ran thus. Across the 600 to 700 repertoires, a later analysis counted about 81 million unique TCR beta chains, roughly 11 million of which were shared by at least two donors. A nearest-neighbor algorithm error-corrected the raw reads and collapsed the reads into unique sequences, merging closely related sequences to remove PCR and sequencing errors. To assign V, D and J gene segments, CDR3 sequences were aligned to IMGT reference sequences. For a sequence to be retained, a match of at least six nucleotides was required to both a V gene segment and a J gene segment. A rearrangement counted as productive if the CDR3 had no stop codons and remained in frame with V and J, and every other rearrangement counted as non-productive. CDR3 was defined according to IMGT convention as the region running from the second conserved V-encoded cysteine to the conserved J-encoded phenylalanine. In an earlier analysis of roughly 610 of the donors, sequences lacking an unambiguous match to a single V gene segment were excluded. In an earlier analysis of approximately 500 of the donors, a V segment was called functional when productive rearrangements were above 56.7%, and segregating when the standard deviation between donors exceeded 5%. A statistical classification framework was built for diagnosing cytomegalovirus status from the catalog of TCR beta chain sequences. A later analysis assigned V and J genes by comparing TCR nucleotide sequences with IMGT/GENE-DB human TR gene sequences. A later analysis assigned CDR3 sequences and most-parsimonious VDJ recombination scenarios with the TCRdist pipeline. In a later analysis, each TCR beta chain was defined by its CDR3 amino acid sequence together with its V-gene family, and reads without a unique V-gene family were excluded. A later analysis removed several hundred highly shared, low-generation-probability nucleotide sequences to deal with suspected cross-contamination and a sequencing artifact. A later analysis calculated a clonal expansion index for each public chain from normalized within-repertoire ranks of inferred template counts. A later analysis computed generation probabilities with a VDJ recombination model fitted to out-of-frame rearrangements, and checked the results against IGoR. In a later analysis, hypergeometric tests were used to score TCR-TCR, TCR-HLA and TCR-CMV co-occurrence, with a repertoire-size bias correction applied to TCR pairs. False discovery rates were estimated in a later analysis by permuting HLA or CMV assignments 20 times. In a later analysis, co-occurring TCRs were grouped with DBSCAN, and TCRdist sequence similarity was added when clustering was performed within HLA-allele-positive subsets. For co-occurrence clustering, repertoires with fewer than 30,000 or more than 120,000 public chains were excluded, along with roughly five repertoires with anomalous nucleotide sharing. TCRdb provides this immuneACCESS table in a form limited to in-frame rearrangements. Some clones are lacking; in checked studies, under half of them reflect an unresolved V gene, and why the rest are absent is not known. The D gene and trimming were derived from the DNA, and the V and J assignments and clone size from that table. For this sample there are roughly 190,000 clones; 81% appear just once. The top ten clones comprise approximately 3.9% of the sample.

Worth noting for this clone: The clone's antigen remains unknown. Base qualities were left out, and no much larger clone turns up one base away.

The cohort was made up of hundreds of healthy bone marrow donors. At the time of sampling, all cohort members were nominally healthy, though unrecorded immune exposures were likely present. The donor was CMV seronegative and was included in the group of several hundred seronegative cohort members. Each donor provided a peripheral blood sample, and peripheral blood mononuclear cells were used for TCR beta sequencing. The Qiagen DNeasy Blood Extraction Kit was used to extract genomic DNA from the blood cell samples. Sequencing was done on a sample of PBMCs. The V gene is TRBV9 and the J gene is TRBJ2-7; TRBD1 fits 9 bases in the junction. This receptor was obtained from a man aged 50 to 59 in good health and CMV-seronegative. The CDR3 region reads CASSVSDRGHEQYF. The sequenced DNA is TGTGCCAGCAGCGTATCGGACAGGGGCCACGAGCAGTACTTC.